The rows below give T cell receptor beta chains drawn from one sample of a study of T cell changes during pregnancy in multiple sclerosis. The protocol was immunoSEQ multiplex PCR, while the TCRdb copy is restricted to in-frame clones and leaves out a portion. The data hold under 25,000 clones, with roughly 87% observed a single time. Sequenced material: CD8+ T cells from peripheral blood mononuclear cells, taken after pregnancy. These receptors were obtained from a female donor with multiple sclerosis, enrolled in a pregnancy study. Both conserved end residues are part of each CDR3. D genes are given only for firm matches. Size is stated for part of the rows, as once, few or many counts, or as a class when the clone is expanded.

clone_size cdr3_length j_call d_call v_call cdr3_nt cdr3_aa
- 16 TRBJ2-3 TRBD2 TRBV5-1 TGCGCCAGCAGCCCGGGACTAGCGGGGTATTGGGATACGCAGTATTTT CASSPGLAGYWDTQYF
- 13 TRBJ2-5 - TRBV18 TGTGCCAGCTCACAGGGGCACCAAGAGACCCAGTACTTC CASSQGHQETQYF
- 14 TRBJ2-2 - TRBV6-4 TGTGCCAGCAGTGACTCGCCGGAGGCCGGGGAGCTGTTTTTT CASSDSPEAGELFF
- 15 TRBJ2-7 - TRBV7-2 TGTGCCAGCAGCCTGGAACAGGGTGTCAGGTACGAGCAGTACTTC CASSLEQGVRYEQYF
- 14 TRBJ2-3 - TRBV6-5 TGTGCCAGCACTCCGGGGGGCGAGGCGGATACGCAGTATTTT CASTPGGEADTQYF
- 14 TRBJ2-7 - TRBV28 TGTGCCAGCAGTTTACCAGGGTGGAACTACGAGCAGTACTTC CASSLPGWNYEQYF
- 12 TRBJ2-2 - TRBV30 TGTGCCTGCTATGGGGGACTCGGGGAGCTGTTTTTT CACYGGLGELFF
- 17 TRBJ2-1 - TRBV11-2 TGTGCCAGCAGCTTAGAAGAAGCGGAGAGCTCCTACAATGAGCAGTTCTTC CASSLEEAESSYNEQFF
- 14 TRBJ1-1 - TRBV6-5 TGTGCCAGCAGTTTCCTGGACAGTTCGACTGAAGCTTTCTTT CASSFLDSSTEAFF
- 14 TRBJ1-1 - TRBV10-1 TGCGCCAGCAGTGAAAGGCGGCAGGGAGGTAAAGCTTTCTTT CASSERRQGGKAFF
once 18 TRBJ2-7 TRBD2 TRBV5-5 TGTGCCAGCAGCCCCGATAATCGCGGCGGGAGGGCCGCGGACGAGCAGTACTTC CASSPDNRGGRAADEQYF
- 15 TRBJ2-1 - TRBV19 TGTGCCAGTAGTATTCTGGACAGCCCTGGCAATGAGCAGTTCTTC CASSILDSPGNEQFF
- 13 TRBJ2-7 TRBD2 TRBV19 TGTGCCAGTAGTGCGGGAGGGACCTACGAGCAGTACTTC CASSAGGTYEQYF
- 13 TRBJ1-2 - TRBV27 TGTGCCAGCTCCACCAGACAGGTTAGAGGCTACACCTTC CASSTRQVRGYTF
- 13 TRBJ1-4 - TRBV25-1 TGTGCCAGCATGAGAGGGTGGGATGAAAAACTGTTTTTT CASMRGWDEKLFF
- 13 TRBJ1-2 TRBD1 TRBV7-9 TGTGCCAGCAGCCAATACAGGGGGCACGGCTACACCTTC CASSQYRGHGYTF
- 14 TRBJ2-7 TRBD1 TRBV5-1 TGCGCCAGCAGCTTGGTGGGACAGGTTTACGAGCAGTACTTC CASSLVGQVYEQYF
- 18 TRBJ2-7 TRBD2 TRBV18 TGTGCCAGCTCACCTGGGGCTAGCGGGAGTTTACCATCCTACGAGCAGTACTTC CASSPGASGSLPSYEQYF
- 12 TRBJ2-1 TRBD2 TRBV7-3 TGTGCCAGCAGCATTAGCGGGAATGAGCAGTTCTTC CASSISGNEQFF
- 12 TRBJ2-1 TRBD1 TRBV5-1 TGCGCCAGCAGCTTGGTGGACAGGCCGCAGTTCTTC CASSLVDRPQFF
- 17 TRBJ2-7 TRBD1 TRBV4-3 TGCGCCAGCAGCCAAGTTGGGACAGGGCGAATGGCCTACGAGCAGTACTTC CASSQVGTGRMAYEQYF
- 14 TRBJ2-7 TRBD1 TRBV7-9 TGTGCCAGCAGCGAACAGGGGGTTGTCGACGAGCAGTACTTC CASSEQGVVDEQYF
- 14 TRBJ1-1 - TRBV27 TGTGCCAGCAGTCCCTATAATCCAGGGACTGAAGCTTTCTTT CASSPYNPGTEAFF
medium-sized 13 TRBJ2-7 - TRBV29-1 TGCAGCGTTGAAGATTCGGACAGCTACGAGCAGTACTTC CSVEDSDSYEQYF
- 13 TRBJ1-5 - TRBV5-5 TGTGCCAGCAGCCCCCAGGGAAATCAGCCCCAGCATTTT CASSPQGNQPQHF
- 13 TRBJ2-7 - TRBV4-1 TGCGCCAGCAGCGAGCGAGGAGGAGCCGAGCAGTACTTC CASSERGGAEQYF
- 18 TRBJ1-5 - TRBV28 TGTGCCAGCCGGAGAGATACACAGGGACGATATAGCAATCAGCCCCAGCATTTT CASRRDTQGRYSNQPQHF
- 12 TRBJ2-1 - TRBV6-6 TGTGCCAGCAGTTACGTCAACAATGAGCAGTTCTTC CASSYVNNEQFF
- 15 TRBJ2-7 - TRBV2 TGTGCCAGCAGTGAGTTGCCCGGGAGCTCCTACGAGCAGTACTTC CASSELPGSSYEQYF
- 17 TRBJ1-2 TRBD1 TRBV18 TGTGCCAGCTCACTAATCACGATGGGACAGGGAAACTATGGCTACACCTTC CASSLITMGQGNYGYTF
- 15 TRBJ2-7 TRBD2 TRBV4-1 TGCGCCAGCAGCCAATTAGCGGGAGGGCTGGGGGAGCAGTACTTC CASSQLAGGLGEQYF
- 15 TRBJ2-7 TRBD2 TRBV28 TGTGCCAGCAGTTTTGGGATAGCGGGGAGCTACGAGCAGTACTTC CASSFGIAGSYEQYF
- 12 TRBJ2-7 - TRBV10-2 TGCGCCAGCTTGGACAACCGCTACGAGCAGTACTTC CASLDNRYEQYF
once 14 TRBJ2-5 - TRBV5-5 TGTGCCAGCAGCCCAGTAGCATCTCAAGAGACCCAGTACTTC CASSPVASQETQYF
- 16 TRBJ1-2 - TRBV27 TGTGCCAGCAGTCCATCTACGGGACATGTCAACTATGGCTACACCTTC CASSPSTGHVNYGYTF
- 17 TRBJ2-5 - TRBV7-9 TGTGCCAGCAGCTTTTTAGGACTTACCCAGTACCAAGAGACCCAGTACTTC CASSFLGLTQYQETQYF
- 15 TRBJ2-7 - TRBV4-2 TGTGCCAGCAGCCAAGCGAGCGGAATCTCCTACGAGCAGTACTTC CASSQASGISYEQYF
- 16 TRBJ1-2 - TRBV2 TGTGCCAGCAGTGATCCCGCCAGCCCGGGAAACTATGGCTACACCTTC CASSDPASPGNYGYTF
once 18 TRBJ2-7 TRBD2 TRBV5-1 TGCGCCAGCAGCCGACTCTATGGGACTAGACATTACTCCTACGAGCAGTACTTC CASSRLYGTRHYSYEQYF
- 14 TRBJ2-2 - TRBV5-1 TGCGCCAGCAGCTCCAACAGGAACACCGGGGAGCTGTTTTTT CASSSNRNTGELFF
- 18 TRBJ2-3 - TRBV11-1 TGTGCCAGCAGCTCGGCCGGCCGACAGTCCCCGGGAGCAGATACGCAGTATTTT CASSSAGRQSPGADTQYF
- 15 TRBJ2-7 - TRBV28 TGTGCCAGCAGCTTATGGGGTATCGGGGACTACGAGCAGTACTTC CASSLWGIGDYEQYF
- 17 TRBJ1-3 - TRBV5-5 TGTGCCAGCAGCTTTAGGCAACAGCGGACCTCTGGAAACACCATATATTTT CASSFRQQRTSGNTIYF
- 18 TRBJ2-3 TRBD1 TRBV2 TGTGCCAGCAGTGTACACGAAATGACAGGGGGCGGTAAAGATACGCAGTATTTT CASSVHEMTGGGKDTQYF
- 14 TRBJ2-7 - TRBV19 TGTGCCAGTAGTATAGAAACTTTTACCTACGAGCAGTACTTC CASSIETFTYEQYF
- 12 TRBJ2-6 - TRBV6-5 TGTGCCAGCAGCGCCGCGGGGCGAGTTTTAACTTTC CASSAAGRVLTF